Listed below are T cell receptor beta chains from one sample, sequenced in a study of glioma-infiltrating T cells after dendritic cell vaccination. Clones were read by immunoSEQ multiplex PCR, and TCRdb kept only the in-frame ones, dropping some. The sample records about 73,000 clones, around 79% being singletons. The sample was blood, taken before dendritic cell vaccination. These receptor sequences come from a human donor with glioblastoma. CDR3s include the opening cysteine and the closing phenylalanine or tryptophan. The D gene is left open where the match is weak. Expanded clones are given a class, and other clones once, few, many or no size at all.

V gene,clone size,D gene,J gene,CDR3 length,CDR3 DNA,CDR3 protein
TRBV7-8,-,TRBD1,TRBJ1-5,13,TGTGCCAGCAGCGTGGACAGGGATCAGCCCCAGCATTTT,CASSVDRDQPQHF
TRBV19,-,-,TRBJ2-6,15,TGTGCCAGTAGTATCGTACAGTCTGGGGCCAACGTCCTGACTTTC,CASSIVQSGANVLTF
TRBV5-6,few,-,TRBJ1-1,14,TGTGCCAGCAGCTTAGGGCAGGGGTGGACTGAAGCTTTCTTT,CASSLGQGWTEAFF
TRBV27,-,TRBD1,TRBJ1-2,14,TGTGCCAGCAGTTTATACAGGGGAGACTATGGCTACACCTTC,CASSLYRGDYGYTF
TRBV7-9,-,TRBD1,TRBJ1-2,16,TGTGCCAGCAGCTTATTGGCTGGGGTTGCAGGGGGAGGCTACACCTTC,CASSLLAGVAGGGYTF
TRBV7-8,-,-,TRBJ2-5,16,TGTGCCAGCAGCCCCCAAGGGGGAAGGGGTCAAGAGACCCAGTACTTC,CASSPQGGRGQETQYF
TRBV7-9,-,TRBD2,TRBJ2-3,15,TGTGCCAGCAGCCGTTGGAGCGGGGACACAGATACGCAGTATTTT,CASSRWSGDTDTQYF
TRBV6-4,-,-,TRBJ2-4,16,TGTGCCAGCAGCCCGGTAGGGGGCGGGACCAAAAACATTCAGTACTTC,CASSPVGGGTKNIQYF
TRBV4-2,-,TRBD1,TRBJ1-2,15,TGTGCCAGCAGCCAAGAAGGACAGGGAAACTATGGCTACACCTTC,CASSQEGQGNYGYTF
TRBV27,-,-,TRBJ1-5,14,TGTGCCAGCAGTTTTAACCACAGGGATCAGCCCCAGCATTTT,CASSFNHRDQPQHF
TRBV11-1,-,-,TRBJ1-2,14,TGTGCCAGCAGCCCCAGCGGGGACCACTATGGCTACACCTTC,CASSPSGDHYGYTF
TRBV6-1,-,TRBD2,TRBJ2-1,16,TGTGCCAGCAGTGGTGGACTAGCGGGAGGCTACAATGAGCAGTTCTTC,CASSGGLAGGYNEQFF
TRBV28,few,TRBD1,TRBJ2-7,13,TGTGCCAGCAGTTTTGGGACAGGCCTAGGGCAGTACTTC,CASSFGTGLGQYF
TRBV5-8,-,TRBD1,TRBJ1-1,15,TGTGCCAGCAGACCAGACAGGGAACTGGGGATTGAAGCTTTCTTT,CASRPDRELGIEAFF
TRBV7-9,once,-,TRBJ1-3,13,TGTGCCAGCAGCCCCGGAGGGGGAAACACCATATATTTT,CASSPGGGNTIYF
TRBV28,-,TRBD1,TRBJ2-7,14,TGTGCCAGCAGTTTACCGGACAGGGGCGACGAGCAGTACTTC,CASSLPDRGDEQYF
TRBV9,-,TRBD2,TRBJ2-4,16,TGTGCCAGCAGCCGGAGGGCTAGCGGGGAAATAAACATTCAGTACTTC,CASSRRASGEINIQYF
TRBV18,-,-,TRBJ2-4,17,TGTGCCAGCTCACCATTGTCAGGGGCCGGGGCCAAAAACATTCAGTACTTC,CASSPLSGAGAKNIQYF
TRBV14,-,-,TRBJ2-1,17,TGTGCCAGCAGCCAACGGCTCCTCCGGGACTCGAACAATGAGCAGTTCTTC,CASSQRLLRDSNNEQFF
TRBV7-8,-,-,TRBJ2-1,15,TGTGCCAGCAGCTTAGCCACCCAGGGGTACAATGAGCAGTTCTTC,CASSLATQGYNEQFF